Listed below are T cell receptor beta chains from one sample, sequenced in a study of T-cell reconstitution after alpha-beta-depleted transplantation in children. TCRdb redid the calling of the PCR reads with MiXCR, one entry per CDR3 protein. Among some 830,000 distinct CDR3 sequences, around 17% were seen once, and the ten largest hold roughly 5%. The material sequenced was PBMCs, mostly from graft donor cells, taken 360 days after TCRalphabeta/CD19-depleted stem cell transplant. These receptors all stem from a male patient between 10 and 17 years old who had a stem cell transplant for acute lymphoblastic leukemia, so the T cells may come from the graft donor. CDR3s include the opening cysteine and the closing phenylalanine or tryptophan. A D gene is named only where the DNA matches it firmly. Expanded clones get a size class; other rows say once, few or many, or leave the size out.

V	D	J	size	CDR3	DNA
TRBV4-1	.	TRBJ2-7	many	CASSQGVGYEQYF	TGCGCCAGCAGCCAAGGAGTCGGTTACGAGCAGTACTTC
TRBV5-1	.	TRBJ1-3	.	CASSFWAGLSGNTIYF	TGCGCCAGCAGCTTCTGGGCAGGTCTCTCTGGAAACACCATATATTTT
TRBV29-1	.	TRBJ1-2	.	CSAGAYGYTF	TGCAGCGCCGGAGCCTATGGCTACACCTTC
TRBV4-2	TRBD1	TRBJ2-3	.	CASSQAPGQGKRDTQYF	TGTGCCAGCAGCCAAGCCCCGGGACAGGGTAAGCGGGATACGCAGTATTTT
TRBV5-1	.	TRBJ2-2	few	CASRRDSVDVLLFF	TGCGCCAGCAGACGTGACTCCGTCGACGTTTTGCTGTTTTTT
TRBV4-2	TRBD1	TRBJ1-5	many	CASSQAGTGFNQPQHF	TGTGCCAGCAGCCAAGCTGGGACAGGGTTCAATCAGCCCCAGCATTTT
TRBV20-1	.	TRBJ2-1	few	CSARVEGGRYNEQFF	TGCAGTGCTAGAGTTGAGGGGGGGCGGTACAATGAGCAGTTCTTC
TRBV5-6	TRBD1	TRBJ1-1	.	CASSTLDRGVNTEAFF	TGTGCCAGCAGCACCCTGGACAGGGGGGTGAACACTGAAGCTTTCTTT
TRBV24-1	.	TRBJ1-5	.	CATQDGERNQPQHF	TGTGCCACCCAAGACGGGGAGAGGAATCAGCCCCAGCATTTT
TRBV7-3	.	TRBJ1-6	few	CASSLLSEPGSPLHF	TGTGCCAGCAGCTTACTCTCAGAGCCGGGTTCACCCCTCCACTTT
TRBV5-1	.	TRBJ2-3	.	CASSSDPGRSTDTQYF	TGCGCCAGCAGCTCGGACCCCGGCCGAAGCACAGATACGCAGTATTTT
TRBV5-1	.	TRBJ2-1	.	CASKVTPYNEQFF	TGCGCCAGCAAGGTCACCCCTTACAATGAGCAGTTCTTC
TRBV7-3	TRBD2	TRBJ2-7	.	CASSLSPGTSAEQYF	TGTGCCAGCAGCTTAAGCCCCGGGACTAGCGCTGAGCAGTACTTC
TRBV5-1	.	TRBJ1-1	many	CASSFHRKEMNTEAFF	TGCGCCAGCAGCTTCCACAGGAAAGAGATGAACACTGAAGCTTTCTTT
TRBV29-1	TRBD1	TRBJ2-1	many	CSVEGDSSYNEQFF	TGCAGCGTTGAAGGGGACAGCTCCTACAATGAGCAGTTCTTC
TRBV5-1	TRBD1	TRBJ1-1	few	CASSLEGADTEAFF	TGCGCCAGCAGCTTGGAGGGGGCGGACACTGAAGCTTTCTTT
TRBV5-1	TRBD2	TRBJ2-1	few	CASVRGLAVNNEQFF	TGCGCCAGCGTGAGGGGACTAGCGGTTAACAATGAGCAGTTCTTC
TRBV20-1	.	TRBJ1-4	.	CSARDVFNEKLFF	TGCAGTGCTAGAGACGTCTTTAATGAAAAACTGTTTTTT
TRBV9	TRBD2	TRBJ2-3	few	CASSVAPGLEGDTQYF	TGTGCCAGCAGCGTAGCCCCGGGACTAGAAGGAGATACGCAGTATTTT
TRBV20-1	TRBD1	TRBJ1-1	.	CSAREWGGQGGWSTEAFF	TGCAGTGCTAGAGAGTGGGGAGGACAGGGGGGATGGAGTACTGAAGCTTTCTTT
TRBV20-1	.	TRBJ2-7	.	CSAILFGYPYEQYF	TGCAGTGCTATCCTGTTTGGTTACCCCTACGAGCAGTACTTC
TRBV5-1	.	TRBJ2-5	.	CASSSWRSAEETQYF	TGCGCCAGCAGTAGTTGGCGCTCGGCGGAAGAGACCCAGTACTTC
TRBV6-6	.	TRBJ2-5	.	CASRKLAQETQYF	TGTGCCAGCAGGAAACTAGCTCAGGAGACCCAGTACTTC
TRBV11-2	.	TRBJ2-7	.	CASSFVPGTAAYEQYF	TGTGCCAGCAGCTTTGTTCCCGGGACGGCGGCGTACGAGCAGTACTTC
TRBV4-1	.	TRBJ2-5	few	CASSHGGVRETQYF	TGCGCCAGCAGCCACGGAGGGGTAAGGGAGACCCAGTACTTC
TRBV15	.	TRBJ2-1	few	CATSVVRRDEQFF	TGTGCCACCAGCGTGGTAAGGCGCGATGAGCAGTTCTTC
TRBV12-3/TRBV12-4	TRBD2	TRBJ2-7	.	CASGLEGAGAYEQYF	TGTGCCAGCGGCCTTGAGGGAGCGGGAGCCTACGAGCAGTACTTC
TRBV3-1	TRBD1	TRBJ1-5	few	CASSRWTGGLHQPQHF	TGTGCCAGCAGCCGGTGGACAGGGGGCCTTCATCAGCCCCAGCATTTT
TRBV12-3/TRBV12-4	TRBD2	TRBJ2-5	many	CASGTSGSFAETQYF	TGTGCCAGCGGGACTAGCGGGAGTTTTGCGGAGACCCAGTACTTC
TRBV9	TRBD2	TRBJ2-1	many	CASSVGGSGMNEQFF	TGTGCCAGCAGCGTAGGGGGAAGCGGGATGAATGAGCAGTTCTTC
TRBV11-2	.	TRBJ2-1	few	CASSLGLRAEQFF	TGTGCCAGCAGCTTAGGACTGCGGGCCGAGCAGTTCTTC
TRBV24-1	.	TRBJ1-4	few	CATSDPHEKLFF	TGTGCCACCAGTGATCCCCATGAAAAACTGTTTTTT
TRBV7-6	TRBD1	TRBJ2-4	.	CASSLPGQGSLAKNIQYF	TGTGCCAGCAGCTTACCGGGACAGGGAAGTTTAGCCAAAAACATTCAGTACTTC
TRBV19	.	TRBJ1-2	few	CASSIGRYGYTF	TGTGCCAGTAGTATAGGGAGGTATGGCTACACCTTC
TRBV10-3	.	TRBJ1-1	.	CAIRESGGPNTEAFF	TGTGCCATCAGGGAGTCGGGAGGACCGAACACTGAAGCTTTCTTT
TRBV7-3	.	TRBJ1-6	.	CASSLMVQAPNSPLHF	TGTGCCAGCAGCTTAATGGTGCAAGCTCCCAATTCACCCCTCCACTTT
TRBV20-1	.	TRBJ2-1	.	CSASGGSEQFF	TGCAGTGCTAGCGGGGGAAGTGAGCAGTTCTTC
TRBV4-1	.	TRBJ1-1	.	CASSQLVTLNTEAFF	TGCGCCAGCAGCCAATTAGTGACTTTGAACACTGAAGCTTTCTTT
TRBV10-3	.	TRBJ2-3	.	CAISFGRSTDTQYF	TGTGCCATCAGTTTTGGGAGAAGCACAGATACGCAGTATTTT
TRBV6-1	.	TRBJ1-4	.	CASSADRTTNEKLFF	TGTGCCAGCAGCGCAGACAGAACAACTAATGAAAAACTGTTTTTT
TRBV20-1	.	TRBJ1-2	.	CSAPPIKLYGYTF	TGCAGTGCCCCTCCAATAAAGCTCTATGGCTACACCTTC
TRBV12-3/TRBV12-4	.	TRBJ2-1	.	CASSQNRGGRGEQFF	TGTGCCAGCAGTCAAAATAGGGGGGGTCGGGGTGAGCAGTTCTTC
TRBV10-1	.	TRBJ2-7	.	CASSERGGSVEQYF	TGCGCCAGCAGTGAGAGAGGGGGATCGGTCGAGCAGTACTTC
TRBV2	.	TRBJ2-7	.	CASNFGTVLDYEQYF	TGTGCCAGCAATTTCGGGACCGTCCTTGACTACGAGCAGTACTTC
TRBV10-1	TRBD1	TRBJ2-5	.	CASSAGTGPTWQTQYF	TGCGCCAGCAGTGCAGGGACAGGGCCCACCTGGCAGACCCAGTACTTC
TRBV5-1	TRBD2	TRBJ2-1	few	CASSPGLAATGEQFF	TGCGCCAGCAGCCCTGGACTAGCGGCAACTGGTGAGCAGTTCTTC
TRBV2	.	TRBJ2-3	many	CASKEETTDTQYF	TGTGCCAGCAAGGAGGAAACCACAGATACGCAGTATTTT
TRBV3-1	TRBD2	TRBJ2-3	.	CASSRLGTSGRGDTQYF	TGTGCCAGCAGCCGACTCGGGACTAGCGGGAGGGGAGATACGCAGTATTTT